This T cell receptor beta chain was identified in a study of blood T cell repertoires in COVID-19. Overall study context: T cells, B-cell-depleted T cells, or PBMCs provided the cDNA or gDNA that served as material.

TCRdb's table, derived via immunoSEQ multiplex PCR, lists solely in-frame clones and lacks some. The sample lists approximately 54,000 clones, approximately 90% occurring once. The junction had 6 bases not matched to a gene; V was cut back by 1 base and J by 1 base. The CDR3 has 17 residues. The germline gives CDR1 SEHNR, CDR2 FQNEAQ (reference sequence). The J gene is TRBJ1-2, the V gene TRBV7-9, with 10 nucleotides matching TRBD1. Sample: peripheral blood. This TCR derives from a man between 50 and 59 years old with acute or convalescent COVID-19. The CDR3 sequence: CASSLEAGTGDNYGYTF. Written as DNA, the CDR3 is TGTGCCAGCAGCTTAGAGGCGGGGACAGGGGATAACTATGGCTACACCTTC.